This T cell receptor (beta chain) came from a study of beta chain features in type 1 diabetes. The junction had 10 bases not matched to a gene; V was cut back by 1 base and J by 8 bases. Germline CDR1 reads GTSNPN; CDR2 reads SVGIG (reference sequence). There are 14 residues in the CDR3. Sequenced material consisted of expressed TCRB transcripts (all of the isolated RNA was reverse transcribed). Clones were sequenced by immunoSEQ multiplex PCR, and TCRdb holds only the in-frame ones, with some missing. The sample has 680,000 or so clones; around an eighth are singletons. As to this clone: What it recognizes is unknown.

The study's findings and limits: Type 1 diabetes patients had moderately but significantly shorter TCRB CDR3s in all four CD4+ subsets.

The source of this sequence is a man between 18 and 29 years old with type 1 diabetes. This chain joins TRBV30 and TRBJ1-2; 7 bases align to TRBD1. Material: naive CD4+ T cells from blood. The CDR3 DNA reads as TGTGCCTGGAGTGCCCAGACAGGGTATAACGGCTACACCTTC. Translating gives CAWSAQTGYNGYTF.